This section outlines one TCR beta chain sequence together with its context. The antigen remains unidentified. This entry is derived from a study of T cells after yellow fever vaccination. Looking at the study overall: The authors prepared low-cell-number fractions using SMART-Seq v4 Ultra Low Input.

TCRdb called the 5' RACE reads again in MiXCR, with one record for every CDR3 protein. The table records some 600,000 distinct CDR3 sequences, about 17% of them present only once. Overall study results and limits: Clones from primary vaccination mostly reappeared after the booster (around 96% CD4, approximately 86% CD8). Shared CD4/CD8 clonotypes were a small share, likely from convergent recombination.

Trimming took off 0 bases at V and 2 bases at J, with 17 bases between the two ends. The CDR3 is 18 amino acids. Looked up from germline, CDR1 is MNHEY and CDR2 is SVGAGI. The material sequenced was PBMCs, taken about 5 days after the first yellow fever vaccination. This receptor was identified in a man aged 18 to 35 who received the YFV17D yellow fever vaccine. V usage is TRBV6-5 and J usage is TRBJ2-1, with D hard to call. The CDR3 loop is CASSYSMWVRGTYNEQFF. CDR3 coding DNA: TGTGCCAGCAGTTACTCGATGTGGGTGCGCGGCACCTACAATGAGCAGTTCTTC.